This TCR beta chain came from a study of CD8+ T cells in alopecia areata. Treatment given: oral pan-JAK inhibitor, 5-10 mg twice daily. In each case, RNA was isolated and then reverse transcribed into cDNA as the sequencing template. The assay was immunoSEQ multiplex PCR, and TCRdb's table has in-frame clones only and misses some. The data hold 95,000 to 150,000 clones, with more than 40% observed a single time. The sequence was obtained from a human donor with alopecia areata. The sequencing here drew on CD4+ T cells sorted from blood, taken at week 4, from a patient treated with tofacitinib.

The CDR3 protein is CASSIGGQAEKYF. The DNA of the CDR3 is TGTGCCAGTAGTATAGGCGGACAGGCTGAAAAGTACTTC. The chain uses TRBV19 and TRBJ2-7, with 7 bases identical to TRBD1. The CDR3 runs to 13 residues. The V segment lost 1 base and the J segment 11 bases; nucleotides outside the gene matches: 8. In germline, CDR1 is LNHDA, CDR2 SQIVND (reference sequence).